Following are 16 T cell receptor beta chains from one sample sequenced in a study of PD-1 blockade in classical Hodgkin lymphoma. Time point specified: cycle 4 day 1 (C4D1), after less than 7 weeks of nivolumab. Every patient relapsed after autologous stem cell transplantation, and brentuximab vedotin exposure varied. CD4+ T cells were purified from thawed PBMCs by magnetic negative selection. TCRdb keeps only in-frame clones here, not all; method: immunoSEQ multiplex PCR. The sample comprises 15,000 to 20,000 clones, about three quarters of which are singletons, and roughly 2.6% rests with the top ten. The sequenced sample was CD4+ T cells from blood, obtained before the fourth cycle of nivolumab. These receptor sequences come from a human donor with classical Hodgkin lymphoma.

V gene TRBV7-2 combines with J gene TRBJ2-5, with 7 nucleotides matching TRBD2. Trimming at V came to 6 bases and at J to 4 bases, leaving 8 bases not matched to a gene. This CDR3 contains 14 residues. Germline values: CDR1 SGHTA, CDR2 FQGNSA. As DNA, the CDR3 is TGTGCCAGCAGTTACCGACTAGCTCCAGAGACCCAGTACTTC. This encodes CASSYRLAPETQYF. Looking up the rest from reference TRBV7-2 and TRBJ2-5 gives the full variable domain: GAGVSQSPSNKVTEKGKDVELRCDPISGHTALYWYRQSLGQGLEFLIYFQGNSAPDKSGLPSDRFSAERTGGSVSTLTIQRTQQEDSAVYLCASSYRLAPETQYFGPGTRLLVL.

This clone was seen a single time. The V call is TRBV5-4, the J call TRBJ2-7, with D maybe TRBD1 (6 bases). V shed 4 bases and J shed 5 bases, with 19 bases lying between them. This CDR3 has 15 residues. From germline, CDR1 is SGHNT and CDR2 YYREEE (reference sequence). The CDR3 region has the DNA TGTGCCAGCAGCCGGAAAGACAGGTTGGTTCACGAGCAGTACTTC. It encodes CASSRKDRLVHEQYF.

The chain couples TRBV5-5 to TRBJ2-2; no clear D gene. Germline CDR1 SGHKS, CDR2 YYEKEE (reference sequence). This CDR3 is built from 12 residues. Trimming shortened V by 4 bases and J by 2 bases, and 3 bases separated the two germline ends. The CDR3 reads CASSQNTGELFF. The DNA of the CDR3 is TGTGCCAGCAGCCAAAACACCGGGGAGCTGTTTTTT.

V is TRBV19 and J is TRBJ1-2; D unresolved. V shed 6 bases and J shed 4 bases, with 6 bases lying between them. The CDR3 spans 11 residues. Germline lookup yields CDR1 LNHDA and CDR2 SQIVND (reference sequence). CDR3 residues: CASRQGYGYTF. CDR3 bases: TGTGCCAGTAGACAAGGCTATGGCTACACCTTC.

CDR3: CASSEALGRAEKLFF. CDR3 in DNA: TGTGCCAGCAGTGAAGCGCTTGGCAGGGCCGAAAAACTGTTTTTT. This chain uses TRBV2 with TRBJ1-4; D may be TRBD1 (5 bases). The V gene's germline CDR1 is SNHLY and CDR2 FYNNEI. This CDR3 spans 15 amino acids. With 0 bases removed from V and 8 bases from J, the gap between germline ends came to 13 bases.

The CDR3 protein is CASSLAGLDANTEAFF. The CDR3 nucleotides read TGTGCCAGCAGTTTAGCAGGGTTGGACGCGAACACTGAAGCTTTCTTT. The chain couples TRBV28 to TRBJ1-1; a weak D match, TRBD1 (5 bases). Germline V gives CDR1 MDHEN, CDR2 SYDVKM. Trimming stripped 2 bases from V and 1 base from J, with 14 bases between. CDR3 length: 16 amino acids.

This clone was counted between two and nine times. The V call is TRBV10-3, the J call TRBJ1-6; possibly TRBD1 for D (5 bases). Germline CDR1 is ENHRY and CDR2 is SYGVKD. The V end lost 8 bases, the J end lost 1 base, and 6 bases lay between the germline ends. This CDR3 region has 13 residues. CDR3: CAIGGSYNSPLHF. CDR3 nucleotide sequence: TGTGCCATCGGGGGTTCCTATAATTCACCCCTCCACTTT.

The DNA for the CDR3 is TGTGCCAGCTCACCCGACAGGGGTGGCTACACCTTC. This gives the protein CASSPDRGGYTF. This sequence joins TRBV18 and TRBJ1-2, with 8 bases lining up with TRBD1. V shed 3 bases, J shed 7 bases, and the junction held 1 base outside the gene matches. Looked up from germline, CDR1 is KGHSH and CDR2 is LQKENI. This CDR3 has 12 residues.

The chain is built from TRBV5-4 and TRBJ1-1, with D unresolved. Trimming stripped 1 base from V and 3 bases from J, with 7 bases between. Germline V lookup: CDR1 SGHNT, CDR2 YYREEE (reference sequence). This CDR3 comprises 13 residues. This chain's CDR3 is CASSLSEYTEAFF. The CDR3 DNA is TGTGCCAGCAGCTTGAGTGAGTACACTGAAGCTTTCTTT. Supplemented by reference TRBV5-4 and TRBJ1-1, the full variable domain reads ETGVTQSPTHLIKTRGQQVTLRCSSQSGHNTVSWYQQALGQGPQFIFQYYREEENGRGNFPPRFSGLQFPNYSSELNVNALELDDSALYLCASSLSEYTEAFFGQGTRLTVV.

The CDR3 spells CASRGQGTGELFF. DNA of the CDR3: TGCGCCAGCAGGGGACAGGGTACCGGGGAGCTGTTTTTT. The chain uses TRBV5-1 and TRBJ2-2; 9 bases fit TRBD1. CDR1 SGHRS and CDR2 YFSETQ come from the germline V gene. J gave up 5 bases and V 5 bases, and 1 base lay outside the gene matches. The CDR3 is 13 residues long.

The chain is built from TRBV2 and TRBJ2-7; 8 positions match TRBD2. Germline V lookup: CDR1 SNHLY, CDR2 FYNNEI. The CDR3 runs 12 residues. The V gene end was trimmed by 8 bases and the J gene end by 3 bases; junction bases not matched to a gene: 3. This CDR3 reads CASEREFYEQYF. In DNA, the CDR3 is TGTGCCAGCGAGCGGGAGTTCTACGAGCAGTACTTC.

The gene calls are TRBV6-5 and TRBJ2-5, with 10 nucleotides matching TRBD2. The V gene end was trimmed by 6 bases and the J gene end by 4 bases; junction bases not matched to a gene: 2. Germline assignment: CDR1 MNHEY and CDR2 SVGAGI. This CDR3 has 13 residues. CDR3 region: CASRPSGGETQYF. CDR3 DNA sequence: TGTGCCAGCAGGCCTAGCGGGGGAGAGACCCAGTACTTC.

This chain connects TRBV4-2 to TRBJ1-1; the D is unclear. Germline V gives CDR1 LGHNA, CDR2 YNFKEQ. This CDR3 spans 16 amino acids. V lost 1 base to trimming and J lost 0 bases, with 12 bases between them. CDR3 amino acids: CASSQGSLGLNTEAFF. Here the CDR3 DNA reads TGTGCCAGCAGCCAAGGAAGTTTGGGGTTGAACACTGAAGCTTTCTTT.

The gene calls are TRBV6-5 and TRBJ2-7; 8 bases match TRBD2. This CDR3 has 14 amino acids. Germline trimming cut 5 bases from V and 3 bases from J; bases unmatched to any gene: 6. Germline assignment: CDR1 MNHEY and CDR2 SVGAGI. The CDR3 protein is CASSGWTSNYEQYF. DNA of the CDR3: TGTGCCAGCAGTGGATGGACTAGCAACTACGAGCAGTACTTC.

This clone was picked up one time. The V and J genes are TRBV2 and TRBJ1-2; no definite D call. Germline V CDR1 and CDR2: SNHLY, FYNNEI. V dropped 6 bases and J dropped 3 bases, with 5 bases sitting between them. The CDR3 runs to 11 residues. The CDR3 sequence is CASRMDYGYTF. The CDR3 nucleotides are TGTGCCAGCAGGATGGACTATGGCTACACCTTC.

CDR3 sequence reads: CASSLPQTSGRAYEQYF. The CDR3, as DNA: TGTGCCAGCAGCTTACCCCAGACTAGCGGGAGGGCCTACGAGCAGTACTTC. The chain links TRBV7-2 to TRBJ2-7; 14 bases are a match to TRBD2. The CDR3 loop spans 17 amino acids. Per the germline V gene, CDR1 is SGHTA and CDR2 is FQGNSA. Trimming at V came to 2 bases and at J to 2 bases, leaving 5 bases not matched to a gene.